Shown below are 30 T cell receptor beta chains from a single sample sequenced in a study of shared clonotypes between healthy human individuals. Here immunoSEQ multiplex PCR was the method, and the copy in TCRdb shows in-frame clones only, minus some. In the table there are nearly 1 million clones, about three quarters of which are singletons. The specimen sequenced was memory CD4+ T cells sorted from blood. Subset: CD45RA-negative fraction. Receptor source: a man in his late teens or twenties in good health.

The chain uses TRBV7-9 and TRBJ1-2, with D tentatively TRBD1 (6 bases). Germline assignment: CDR1 SEHNR and CDR2 FQNEAQ (reference sequence). Trimming removed 2 bases from V and 3 bases from J, with 25 bases in between. The CDR3 is 19 residues long. The CDR3 here is CASSLYVDRYISRDYGYTF. CDR3 coding DNA: TGTGCCAGCAGCTTATATGTAGACAGGTACATCTCGAGGGACTATGGCTACACCTTC.

This chain uses TRBV7-2 with TRBJ2-7; TRBD2 matches 9 bases. This CDR3 has 15 amino acids. The V gene's germline CDR1 is SGHTA and CDR2 FQGNSA. After removal of 2 bases from V and 4 bases from J, the junction contained 6 bases not matched to a gene. The CDR3 sequence: CASSLIAGEGYEQYF. The DNA for the CDR3 is TGTGCCAGCAGCTTAATAGCGGGAGAGGGGTACGAGCAGTACTTC.

V gene TRBV7-2 combines with J gene TRBJ2-1, with D possibly TRBD2 on 6 matching bases. This CDR3 comprises 14 residues. Trimming shortened V by 5 bases and J by 5 bases, and 13 bases separated the two germline ends. Germline V lookup: CDR1 SGHTA, CDR2 FQGNSA. The chain's CDR3 is CASSPRDFNNEQFF. CDR3 in DNA: TGTGCCAGCAGCCCCAGGGACTTCAACAATGAGCAGTTCTTC.

The chain links TRBV7-9 to TRBJ2-1; 9 bases fit TRBD2. This CDR3 is built from 14 residues. CDR1 SEHNR and CDR2 FQNEAQ come from the germline V gene (reference sequence). V lost 3 bases, J lost 8 bases, and 5 bases stayed unmatched. The CDR3 DNA is TGTGCCAGCAGCTTCTCCGGGACTAGCCATGAGCAGTTCTTC. Translating it yields CASSFSGTSHEQFF.

As concerns this clone: The same CDR3 can be traced to other DNA sequences in this sample. This sequence joins TRBV29-1 and TRBJ1-2, with no clear D. Per the germline V gene, CDR1 is SQVTM and CDR2 is ANQGSEA. CDR3 length: 12 residues. V dropped 4 bases and J dropped 5 bases, with 11 bases sitting between them. CDR3 nucleotides: TGCAGCGTTGTGCCTTGGGATTATGGCTACACCTTC. Translated, it gives CSVVPWDYGYTF.

In its sample, this clone was seen a few times. J is TRBJ2-5 and V is TRBV29-1, with 10 nucleotides matching TRBD1. The CDR3 has 16 residues. Per the germline V gene, CDR1 is SQVTM and CDR2 is ANQGSEA. Germline trimming cut 0 bases from V and 7 bases from J; bases unmatched to any gene: 11. The CDR3 DNA reads as TGCAGCGTTGAAGAAGTGCGGGACAGGGGAGGGTGGACCCAGTACTTC. Translating it yields CSVEEVRDRGGWTQYF.

This clone came up a few times. The V call is TRBV6-1, the J call TRBJ1-1; D unclear. The V gene's germline CDR1 is MNHNS and CDR2 SASEGT. This CDR3 is built from 12 residues. V lost 8 bases, J lost 6 bases, and 13 bases lay in between. In nucleotides, the CDR3 is TGTGCCAGCTCGGACCTGCGGGCTGAAGCTTTCTTT. Translation: CASSDLRAEAFF.

This chain's CDR3 is CASSHSGMGDTQYF. As DNA, the CDR3 is TGCGCCAGCAGCCACAGCGGGATGGGGGATACGCAGTATTTT. The chain links TRBV4-1 to TRBJ2-3; 7 nucleotides match TRBD2. Trimming took 3 bases from V and 6 from J; bases not matched to a gene: 6. The CDR3 contains 14 residues. Germline V gives CDR1 MGHRA, CDR2 YSYEKL.

The V and J genes are TRBV5-6 and TRBJ2-7, with TRBD1 matching 7 bases. Per germline, CDR1 SGHDT and CDR2 YYEEEE. The CDR3 sequence is 13 residues long. J lost 3 bases, V lost 4 bases, and 4 bases had no gene match. DNA of the CDR3: TGTGCCAGCAGCATCGGGACAGTCTACGAGCAGTACTTC. It specifies CASSIGTVYEQYF.

V gene TRBV18 combines with J gene TRBJ1-1, with unresolved D. The germline V and J ends were trimmed by 2 bases and 2 bases, with 12 bases remaining between them. CDR1 and CDR2 (germline): KGHSH, LQKENI. The CDR3 covers 15 residues. The CDR3 DNA follows: TGTGCCAGCTCACCAGGCGTCGGTATAAACACTGAAGCTTTCTTT. Translation: CASSPGVGINTEAFF.

This rearrangement joins TRBV18 to TRBJ2-3; 7 bases map to TRBD1. The length of the CDR3 is 14 residues. Germline V gene sequence: CDR1 KGHSH, CDR2 LQKENI. The J segment lost 6 bases and the V segment lost 1 base, leaving 4 bases of the junction unmatched. The CDR3 here is CASSPRQGVDTQYF. The CDR3 DNA sequence: TGTGCCAGCTCACCACGACAGGGAGTGGATACGCAGTATTTT.

V and J are TRBV10-3 and TRBJ2-5; D could derive from TRBD1 or TRBD2 (5 bases each). The CDR3 runs 13 residues. The germline V and J ends were trimmed by 7 bases and 5 bases, with 14 bases remaining between them. The germline V gene encodes CDR1 ENHRY and CDR2 SYGVKD. CDR3 residues: CAINRDEGETQYF. As DNA, the CDR3 is TGTGCCATCAACCGGGACGAAGGGGAGACCCAGTACTTC.

This chain uses TRBV5-1 with TRBJ2-1, with D perhaps TRBD2 (5 bases). Germline loops: CDR1 SGHRS, CDR2 YFSETQ. The CDR3 is 15 residues long. V was clipped by 5 bases and J by 3 bases, with 15 bases between them. CDR3 loop: CASSQQSGVYNEQFF. CDR3 bases: TGCGCCAGCAGTCAGCAATCCGGGGTCTACAATGAGCAGTTCTTC.

The chain carries TRBV19 and TRBJ1-6, with 7 bases lining up with TRBD1. The CDR3 loop spans 15 amino acids. The J segment lost 6 bases and the V segment lost 7 bases, leaving 9 bases of the junction unmatched. The germline CDR1 and CDR2 sequences are LNHDA and SQIVND (reference sequence). The CDR3 nucleotides read TGTGCCAGTATGGAGGGGGCGAAAGGTAATTCACCCCTCCACTTT. It yields the protein CASMEGAKGNSPLHF.

The CDR3 spells CASSLPTGRAPLHF. DNA for the CDR3: TGTGCCAGCAGCTTACCTACAGGGCGAGCACCCCTCCACTTT. V is TRBV7-2 and J is TRBJ1-6; the D gene is possibly TRBD1 (6 bases). This CDR3 contains 14 residues. CDR1 and CDR2 (germline): SGHTA, FQGNSA. The V end lost 2 bases, the J end lost 11 bases, and 13 bases lay between the germline ends.

The V call is TRBV10-3, the J call TRBJ2-1; tentative D call: TRBD1 (6 bases). CDR1 and CDR2 from the germline V gene are ENHRY and SYGVKD. V lost 0 bases to trimming and J lost 0 bases, with 15 bases between them. The CDR3 spans 18 residues. The CDR3 here is CAISESISTGISYNEQFF. CDR3 sequence (DNA): TGTGCCATCAGTGAGTCGATATCGACAGGAATCTCCTACAATGAGCAGTTCTTC.

The chain carries TRBV18 and TRBJ1-1; TRBD1 is a possible D gene (5 bases). V lost 0 bases, J lost 1 base, and 12 bases lay in between. Looked up from germline, CDR1 is KGHSH and CDR2 is LQKENI. The CDR3 extends over 16 amino acids. Here the CDR3 reads CASSPPTATENTEAFF. The CDR3 DNA is TGTGCCAGCTCACCACCGACAGCTACCGAGAACACTGAAGCTTTCTTT.

The chain's CDR3 is CASSARTGSFTGELFF. The DNA for the CDR3 is TGTGCCAGCAGCGCTAGGACAGGGTCTTTCACCGGGGAGCTGTTTTTT. The chain links TRBV7-6 to TRBJ2-2, with 8 bases identical to TRBD1. This CDR3 comprises 16 residues. The V and J ends lost 5 bases and 4 bases, in that order; junction bases with no gene match: 9. The germline V gene has CDR1 SGHVS and CDR2 FNYEAQ. The complete variable domain, with remaining parts taken from reference TRBV7-6 and TRBJ2-2, reads GAGVSQSPRYKVTKRGQDVALRCDPISGHVSLYWYRQALGQGPEFLTYFNYEAQQDKSGLPNDRFSAERPEGSISTLTIQRTEQRDSAMYRCASSARTGSFTGELFFGEGSRLTVL.

The chain is built from TRBV28 and TRBJ1-2, with no clear D. The CDR3 length is 15 residues. From germline, CDR1 is MDHEN and CDR2 SYDVKM. Trimming took 7 bases from V and 5 from J, leaving 20 bases between them. The CDR3 DNA reads as TGTGCCAGCATCTCGAGGACGGGCCACCGGTATGGCTACACCTTC. Its protein is CASISRTGHRYGYTF.

This chain joins TRBV9 and TRBJ2-2; 8 bases are a match to TRBD2. The CDR3 is 17 residues long. Germline trimming cut 4 bases from V and 4 bases from J; bases unmatched to any gene: 12. Germline loops: CDR1 SGDLS, CDR2 YYNGEE. CDR3 sequence reads: CASSPREREIRTGELFF. CDR3 DNA sequence: TGTGCCAGCAGCCCTCGGGAGCGGGAGATCCGCACCGGGGAGCTGTTTTTT.

This clone appeared a few times. The rearrangement uses TRBV10-1 and TRBJ2-4; D is possibly TRBD2 (5 bases). This CDR3 is built from 14 residues. Trimming stripped 3 bases from V and 0 bases from J, with 6 bases between. The germline CDR1 and CDR2 sequences are WNHNN and SYGVQD (reference sequence). CDR3 loop: CASSDGVAKNIQYF. The CDR3 DNA reads TGCGCCAGCAGTGACGGGGTAGCCAAAAACATTCAGTACTTC.

This clone was seen many times. Other DNA variants within this sample encode the same CDR3. This chain joins TRBV5-1 and TRBJ2-3; D gene ambiguous. This CDR3 is 15 amino acids long. Trimming removed 0 bases at V and 3 bases at J, with 11 bases between. The germline V gene encodes CDR1 SGHRS and CDR2 YFSETQ. The CDR3: CASSLDWGSTDTQYF. The CDR3 DNA follows: TGCGCCAGCAGCTTGGATTGGGGATCGACAGATACGCAGTATTTT.

This clone was counted a single time. This chain uses TRBV7-6 with TRBJ1-4, with a tentative D call TRBD1 (5 bases). Germline loops: CDR1 SGHVS, CDR2 FNYEAQ. Trimming stripped 5 bases from V and 7 bases from J, with 20 bases between. The CDR3 length is 16 residues. The CDR3 spells CASSQNAGGAGEKLFF. As DNA, the CDR3 is TGTGCCAGCAGCCAAAATGCGGGAGGGGCTGGTGAAAAACTGTTTTTT.

This clone was counted between two and nine times. The rearrangement links TRBV18 to TRBJ1-4, with D possibly TRBD1 on 5 matching bases. Looked up from germline, CDR1 is KGHSH and CDR2 is LQKENI. Trimming took 3 bases from V and 4 from J, leaving 12 bases between them. The CDR3 covers 15 residues. Here the CDR3 reads CASSPGQGHNEKLFF. The CDR3 DNA is TGTGCCAGCTCACCCGGACAAGGACATAATGAAAAACTGTTTTTT.

The sample holds a few counts of this clone. CDR3 coding DNA: TGTGCCAGTAGCCTGGGGAATCAGCCCCAGCATTTT. It translates to CASSLGNQPQHF. The chain carries TRBV19 and TRBJ1-5, with D unresolved. CDR3 length equals 12 residues. From germline, CDR1 is LNHDA and CDR2 SQIVND (reference sequence). V was clipped by 6 bases and J by 4 bases, with 7 bases between them.

This chain connects TRBV11-2 to TRBJ1-1; D is undetermined. Germline CDR1 and CDR2: SGHAT and FQNNGV. V shed 8 bases and J shed 1 base, with 11 bases lying between them. This CDR3 spans 13 amino acids. The CDR3 DNA sequence: TGTGCCAGCGAGCTCCAGCCGAACACTGAAGCTTTCTTT. This encodes CASELQPNTEAFF.

The genes are TRBV19 and TRBJ2-6; 8 positions agree with TRBD1. CDR1 and CDR2 (germline): LNHDA, SQIVND (reference sequence). V trimming: 5 bases; J trimming: 0 bases; junction bases outside the gene matches: 15. The CDR3 contains 20 residues. The CDR3 here is CASSQRQGRLSGSGANVLTF. Written as DNA, the CDR3 is TGTGCCAGTAGTCAACGACAGGGGCGTCTGAGCGGCTCTGGGGCCAACGTCCTGACTTTC.

This clone was counted only a few times. The genes are TRBV6-1 and TRBJ2-1, with 10 bases aligning to TRBD2. The CDR3 is 15 residues long. V dropped 3 bases and J dropped 6; count of bases not matched to a gene: 5. CDR1 is MNHNS and CDR2 is SASEGT in the germline V gene. This CDR3 is CASSDQGLAVNEQFF. In DNA, the CDR3 is TGTGCCAGCAGTGACCAAGGACTAGCGGTCAATGAGCAGTTCTTC.

This rearrangement joins TRBV18 to TRBJ2-7; TRBD1 might be the D (5 bases). The CDR3 covers 17 residues. With 2 bases removed from V and 3 bases from J, the gap between germline ends came to 20 bases. CDR1 KGHSH and CDR2 LQKENI come from the germline V gene. The CDR3 here is CASSPAQVLGSGYEQYF. For the CDR3, the DNA is TGTGCCAGCTCACCAGCACAGGTTCTGGGATCAGGCTACGAGCAGTACTTC.

Turning to this clone: Other DNA sequences in this specimen translate into the identical CDR3. The chain has TRBV30 and TRBJ2-5; D possibly corresponds to TRBD2 (5 bases). There are 12 residues in the CDR3. Looked up from germline, CDR1 is GTSNPN and CDR2 is SVGIG (reference sequence). Trimming stripped 0 bases from V and 4 bases from J, with 6 bases between. CDR3: CAWSVGRETQYF. As DNA, the CDR3 is TGTGCCTGGAGTGTAGGGAGAGAGACCCAGTACTTC.